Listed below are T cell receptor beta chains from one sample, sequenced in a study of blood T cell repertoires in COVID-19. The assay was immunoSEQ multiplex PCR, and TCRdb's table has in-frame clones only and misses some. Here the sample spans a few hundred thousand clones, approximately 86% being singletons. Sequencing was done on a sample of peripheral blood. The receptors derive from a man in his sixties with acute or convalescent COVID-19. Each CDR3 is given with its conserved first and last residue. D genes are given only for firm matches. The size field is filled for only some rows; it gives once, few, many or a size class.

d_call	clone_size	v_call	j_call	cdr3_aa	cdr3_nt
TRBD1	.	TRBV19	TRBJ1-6	CASSIGQGGNSPLHF	TGTGCCAGTAGTATAGGACAGGGCGGTAATTCACCCCTCCACTTT
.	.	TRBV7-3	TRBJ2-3	CASSLTPGSGTDTQYF	TGTGCCAGCAGCTTAACTCCAGGGTCGGGCACAGATACGCAGTATTTT
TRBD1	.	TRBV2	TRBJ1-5	CASRLRTGNQPQHF	TGTGCCAGCAGGCTCAGGACAGGGAATCAGCCCCAGCATTTT
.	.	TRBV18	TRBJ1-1	CASSPELAGNTEAFF	TGTGCCAGCTCACCGGAATTGGCAGGGAACACTGAAGCTTTCTTT
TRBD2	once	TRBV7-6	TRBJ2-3	CASSSRVGLGAADTQYF	TGTGCCAGCAGCTCTCGTGTAGGACTAGGGGCCGCAGATACGCAGTATTTT
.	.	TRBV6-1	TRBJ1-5	CASSEAHRAHNQPQHF	TGTGCCAGCAGTGAAGCGCACAGGGCCCACAATCAGCCCCAGCATTTT
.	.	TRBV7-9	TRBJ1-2	CASSLAHPAGNGYTF	TGTGCCAGCAGCTTAGCCCATCCCGCCGGGAATGGCTACACCTTC
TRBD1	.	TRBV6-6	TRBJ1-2	CASSYAGTGSGYTF	TGTGCCAGCAGTTACGCCGGGACAGGGTCTGGCTACACCTTC
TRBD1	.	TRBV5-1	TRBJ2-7	CASSPQGTGRYEQYF	TGCGCCAGCAGCCCTCAGGGGACAGGACGCTACGAGCAGTACTTC
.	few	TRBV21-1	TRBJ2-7	CASSLPYSGGSYEQYF	TGTGCCAGCAGCCTACCATATAGCGGGGGGTCCTACGAGCAGTACTTC
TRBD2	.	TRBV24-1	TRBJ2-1	CATSDLAGSTYNEQFF	TGTGCCACCAGTGACTTAGCGGGGTCAACCTACAATGAGCAGTTCTTC
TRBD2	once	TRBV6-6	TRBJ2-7	CASSSLTSGGHEQYF	TGTGCCAGCAGTTCTTTGACTAGCGGGGGGCACGAGCAGTACTTC
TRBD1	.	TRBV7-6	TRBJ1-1	CASSSGQTNTEAFF	TGTGCCAGCAGCTCGGGACAGACGAACACTGAAGCTTTCTTT
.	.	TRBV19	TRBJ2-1	CASRGWAGETNNEQFF	TGTGCCAGTAGGGGCTGGGCAGGGGAGACTAACAATGAGCAGTTCTTC
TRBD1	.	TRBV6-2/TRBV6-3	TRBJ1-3	CASSYYRGSGNTIYF	TGTGCCAGCAGTTACTACAGGGGCTCTGGAAACACCATATATTTT
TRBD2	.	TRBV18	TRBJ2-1	CASSPGRGIYNEQFF	TGTGCCAGCTCACCGGGGCGGGGGATCTACAATGAGCAGTTCTTC
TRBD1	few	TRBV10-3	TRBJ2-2	CAISESPGQGNPGELFF	TGTGCCATCAGTGAGTCCCCGGGACAGGGTAACCCCGGGGAGCTGTTTTTT
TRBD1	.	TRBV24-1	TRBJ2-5	CATSDPGGQGFQETQYF	TGTGCCACCAGTGACCCCGGGGGACAGGGATTCCAAGAGACCCAGTACTTC
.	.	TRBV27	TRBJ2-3	CASSFVGPGTDTQYF	TGTGCCAGCAGTTTTGTGGGGCCAGGAACAGATACGCAGTATTTT
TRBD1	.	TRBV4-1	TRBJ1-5	CASSQVGAGGSGSNQPQHF	TGCGCCAGCAGCCAAGTTGGCGCAGGGGGTTCGGGGAGCAATCAGCCCCAGCATTTT
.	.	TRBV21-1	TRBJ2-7	CASSQPGRISYEQYF	TGTGCCAGCAGCCAGCCAGGGCGAATCTCCTACGAGCAGTACTTC
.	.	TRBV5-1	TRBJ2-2	CASSLQGGTGELFF	TGCGCCAGCAGCTTGCAGGGCGGCACCGGGGAGCTGTTTTTT
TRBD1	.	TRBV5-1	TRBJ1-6	CASSRDSTNSPLHF	TGCGCCAGCAGCCGGGACAGCACAAATTCACCCCTCCACTTT
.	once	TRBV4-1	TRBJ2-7	CASSQADRGYEQYF	TGCGCCAGCAGCCAAGCCGATAGGGGCTACGAGCAGTACTTC
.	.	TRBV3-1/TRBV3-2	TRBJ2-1	CASRPEGPGNEQFF	TGTGCCAGCAGGCCTGAAGGGCCGGGGAATGAGCAGTTCTTC
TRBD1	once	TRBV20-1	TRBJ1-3	CSASSADRGGHTIYF	TGCAGTGCTAGTTCAGCTGACAGGGGCGGACACACCATATATTTT
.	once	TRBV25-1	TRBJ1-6	CASSDGGISPLHF	TGTGCCAGCAGTGACGGGGGAATTTCACCCCTCCACTTT
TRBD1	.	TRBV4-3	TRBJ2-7	CASSPTAGTGSLGEQYF	TGCGCCAGCAGCCCAACGGCAGGGACAGGCTCTCTGGGGGAGCAGTACTTC
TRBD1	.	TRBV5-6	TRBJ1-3	CASSPQGATGNTIYF	TGTGCCAGCAGCCCACAGGGGGCGACTGGAAACACCATATATTTT
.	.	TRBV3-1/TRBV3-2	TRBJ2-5	CASSQEVWGVTQYF	TGTGCCAGCAGCCAAGAGGTCTGGGGAGTGACCCAGTACTTC
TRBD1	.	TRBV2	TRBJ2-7	CASNRDSSYEQYF	TGTGCCAGCAATCGGGACAGTTCCTACGAGCAGTACTTC
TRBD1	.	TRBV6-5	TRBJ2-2	CASGRDRDTGELFF	TGTGCCAGCGGGAGGGACAGGGACACCGGGGAGCTGTTTTTT
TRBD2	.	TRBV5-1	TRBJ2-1	CASSFTLAGLGGEQFF	TGCGCCAGCAGCTTCACTCTAGCGGGCCTAGGCGGTGAGCAGTTCTTC
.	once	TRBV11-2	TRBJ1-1	CASSLGLGTEAFF	TGTGCCAGCAGCCTGGGACTCGGCACTGAAGCTTTCTTT
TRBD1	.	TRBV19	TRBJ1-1	CASYRGSGAEAFF	TGTGCCAGCTACAGGGGCTCGGGGGCTGAAGCTTTCTTT
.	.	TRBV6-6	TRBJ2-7	CASSPTARSPSYEQYF	TGTGCCAGCAGCCCTACGGCGAGGTCGCCCTCCTACGAGCAGTACTTC
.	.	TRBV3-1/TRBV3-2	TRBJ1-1	CASSPFSGNTEAFF	TGTGCCAGCAGCCCATTTTCCGGGAACACTGAAGCTTTCTTT
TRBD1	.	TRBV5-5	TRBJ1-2	CASSGHLRTGEGSGYGYTF	TGTGCCAGCAGCGGCCACCTACGGACAGGGGAGGGGTCGGGCTATGGCTACACCTTC
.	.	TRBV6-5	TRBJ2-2	CASSFFGSGELFF	TGTGCCAGCAGCTTTTTCGGGTCCGGGGAGCTGTTTTTT
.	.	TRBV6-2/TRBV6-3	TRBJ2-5	CASSYSSSPIGQYF	TGTGCCAGCAGTTACTCTTCTAGCCCCATCGGCCAGTACTTC
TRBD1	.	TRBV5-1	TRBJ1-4	CASSSGQGNNEKLFF	TGCGCCAGCAGCTCCGGACAGGGGAATAATGAAAAACTGTTTTTT
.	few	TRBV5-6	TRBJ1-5	CASSSGVVSNQPQHF	TGTGCCAGCAGCTCGGGAGTTGTTAGCAATCAGCCCCAGCATTTT
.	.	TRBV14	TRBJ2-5	CASSQLTGPQGETQYF	TGTGCCAGCAGCCAACTAACGGGACCGCAGGGGGAGACCCAGTACTTC
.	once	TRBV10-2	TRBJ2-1	CASGTLEIAEQFF	TGCGCCAGCGGGACTCTAGAAATTGCTGAGCAGTTCTTC
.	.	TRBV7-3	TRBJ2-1	CASSLGRGPDRSYNEQFF	TGTGCCAGCAGCTTGGGTAGAGGGCCCGATCGCTCCTACAATGAGCAGTTCTTC
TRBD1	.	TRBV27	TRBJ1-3	CASSRSGTGGLGNTIYF	TGTGCCAGCAGCCGATCCGGGACAGGGGGCTTAGGAAACACCATATATTTT
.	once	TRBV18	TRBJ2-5	CASSLLNRETQYF	TGTGCCAGCTCCCTCCTTAACCGGGAGACCCAGTACTTC
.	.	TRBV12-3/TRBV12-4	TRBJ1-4	CASSLSGVEKLFF	TGTGCCAGCAGTTTATCCGGTGTCGAAAAACTGTTTTTT
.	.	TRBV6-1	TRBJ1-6	CASSDRRQPYNSPLHF	TGTGCCAGCAGTGATCGTCGACAGCCCTATAATTCACCCCTCCACTTT
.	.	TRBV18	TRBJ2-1	CASSQGFEQFF	TGTGCCAGCTCTCAGGGATTTGAGCAGTTCTTC
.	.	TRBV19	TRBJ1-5	CASSTYRNQPQHF	TGTGCCAGTAGTACCTACCGCAATCAGCCCCAGCATTTT
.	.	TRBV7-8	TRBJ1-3	CASSLGTPSSGNTIYF	TGTGCCAGCAGCCTCGGGACACCGTCCTCTGGAAACACCATATATTTT
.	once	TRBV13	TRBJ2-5	CASSLRRRETQYF	TGTGCCAGCAGCCTCCGGCGCAGGGAGACCCAGTACTTC
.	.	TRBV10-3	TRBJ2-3	CAISEEAADTQYF	TGTGCCATCAGTGAGGAGGCAGCAGATACGCAGTATTTT